Reported below is one T cell receptor beta chain. The sample originates from a study of blood T cell repertoires in COVID-19. Study context: COVID-19 samples collected from the United States, Italy and Spain covered acute and convalescent phases.

This CDR3 is 15 amino acids long. Trimming cost V 5 bases and J 3 bases, with 17 bases left between them. The germline V gene has CDR1 MNHEY and CDR2 SVGAGI. The authors' processing: It was from reference gene primer amplification that nucleated cell counts were estimated. The table came from immunoSEQ multiplex PCR; TCRdb's copy has only in-frame clones and leaves some out. That table supplies the V and J calls and clone size; D and trimming were determined from the DNA. The sample lists approximately 90,000 clones, 65% to 90% seen once, with about 1.2% in the top ten. J is TRBJ2-7 and V is TRBV6-5; D perhaps matches TRBD2 (6 bases). The receptor comes from a man older than 75 with active or convalescent COVID-19. Sequencing was done on a sample of peripheral blood. CDR3 coding DNA: TGTGCCAGCAGTCGGGGACTCCGGGGAAACTACGAGCAGTACTTC. It encodes CASSRGLRGNYEQYF.